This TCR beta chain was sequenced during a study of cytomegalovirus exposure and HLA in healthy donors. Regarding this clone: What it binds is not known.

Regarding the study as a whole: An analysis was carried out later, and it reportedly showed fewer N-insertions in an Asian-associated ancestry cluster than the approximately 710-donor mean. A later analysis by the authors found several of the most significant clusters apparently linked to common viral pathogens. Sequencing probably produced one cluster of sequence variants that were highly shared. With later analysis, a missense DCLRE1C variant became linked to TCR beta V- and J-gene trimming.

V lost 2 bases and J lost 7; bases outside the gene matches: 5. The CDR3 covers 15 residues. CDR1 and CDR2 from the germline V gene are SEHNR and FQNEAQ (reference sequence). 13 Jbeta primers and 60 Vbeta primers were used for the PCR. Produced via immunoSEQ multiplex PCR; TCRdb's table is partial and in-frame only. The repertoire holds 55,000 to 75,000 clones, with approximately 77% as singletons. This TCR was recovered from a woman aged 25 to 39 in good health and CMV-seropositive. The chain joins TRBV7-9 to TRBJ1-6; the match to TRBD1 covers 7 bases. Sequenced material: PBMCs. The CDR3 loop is CASSLTTGANSPLHF. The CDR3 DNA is TGTGCCAGCAGCTTAACTACAGGGGCCAATTCACCCCTCCACTTT.